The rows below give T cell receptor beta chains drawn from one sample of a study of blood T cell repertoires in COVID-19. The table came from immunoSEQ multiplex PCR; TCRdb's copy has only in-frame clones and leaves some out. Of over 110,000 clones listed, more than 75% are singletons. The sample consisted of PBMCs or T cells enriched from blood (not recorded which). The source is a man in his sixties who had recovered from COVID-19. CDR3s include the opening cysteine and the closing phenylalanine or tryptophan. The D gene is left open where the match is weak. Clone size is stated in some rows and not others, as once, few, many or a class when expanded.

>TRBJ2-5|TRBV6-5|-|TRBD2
TGTGCCAGCAGTTACTCTAGCGGGAGGAGCCAAGAGACCCAGTACTTC
CASSYSSGRSQETQYF
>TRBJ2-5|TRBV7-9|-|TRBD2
TGTGCCAGCAGCTTAGCGGTGGCTGCGGGGGTACAGACCCAGTACTTC
CASSLAVAAGVQTQYF
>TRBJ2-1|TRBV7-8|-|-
TGTGCCAGCAGCTTATTCCCAAATGAGCAGTTCTTC
CASSLFPNEQFF
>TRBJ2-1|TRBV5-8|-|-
TGTGCCAGCAGCTTACACCTAGCCAGCTCCTACAATGAGCAGTTCTTC
CASSLHLASSYNEQFF
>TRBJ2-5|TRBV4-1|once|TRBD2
TGCGCCAGCAGCCCCCAACGCCTACTAGCGGGAGAGACCCAGTACTTC
CASSPQRLLAGETQYF
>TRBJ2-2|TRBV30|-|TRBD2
TGTGCCTCCCCGCCCCCTAGCGGGAGGGCCGGGGAGCTGTTTTTT
CASPPPSGRAGELFF
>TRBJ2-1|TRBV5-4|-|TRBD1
TGTGCCAGCAGCCAACCGGGACAGGGGGAGGATGAGCAGTTCTTC
CASSQPGQGEDEQFF
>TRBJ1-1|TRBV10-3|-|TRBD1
TGTGCCATCAGTGGGGACAGGCTGAGGAACACTGAAGCTTTCTTT
CAISGDRLRNTEAFF
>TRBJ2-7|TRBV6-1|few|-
TGTGCCAGCAGTGAATTTGAGTACGAGCAGTACTTC
CASSEFEYEQYF
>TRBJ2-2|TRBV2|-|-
TGTGCCAGCAGTGAAGCGCGGGGCGGGGAGCTGTTTTTT
CASSEARGGELFF
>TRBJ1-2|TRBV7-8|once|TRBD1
TGTGCCAGCAGCGAGGGACAGAACTATGGCTACACCTTC
CASSEGQNYGYTF
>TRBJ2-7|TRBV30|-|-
TGTGCCTGGACCCGTACGTTTCGCGGCTACGAGCAGTACTTC
CAWTRTFRGYEQYF
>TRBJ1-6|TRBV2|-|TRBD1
TGTGCCAGCAGGGCGGGCAGGGGGTTTTCACCCCTCCACTTT
CASRAGRGFSPLHF
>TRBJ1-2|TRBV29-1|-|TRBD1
TGCAGCGTTGTGGACAGGGGTTATGCCTACACCTTC
CSVVDRGYAYTF
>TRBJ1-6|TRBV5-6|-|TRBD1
TGTGCCAGCAGCTTAAGGACAGGGGGATCACCCCTCCACTTT
CASSLRTGGSPLHF
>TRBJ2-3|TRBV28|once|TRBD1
TGTGCCAGCAGCCCAGGACAGGGGCCAGATACGCAGTATTTT
CASSPGQGPDTQYF
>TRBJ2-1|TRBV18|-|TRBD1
TGTGCCAGCTCACCACGGGACAGGGGGGGCTACAATGAGCAGTTCTTC
CASSPRDRGGYNEQFF
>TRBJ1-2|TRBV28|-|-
TGTGCCAGCAGGCCAGGCCCTAACTATGGCTACACCTTC
CASRPGPNYGYTF
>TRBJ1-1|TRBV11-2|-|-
TGTGCCAGCAGCTTAGCGGGTACAGGGGAAGCTTTCTTT
CASSLAGTGEAFF
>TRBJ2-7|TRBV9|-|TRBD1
TGTGCCAGCAGCGTATCGGGACAGGGGGCGACCTACGAGCAGTACTTC
CASSVSGQGATYEQYF
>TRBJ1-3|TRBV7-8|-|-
TGTGCCAGCAGCCCCCATTGGGGGCCTGGAAACACCATATATTTT
CASSPHWGPGNTIYF
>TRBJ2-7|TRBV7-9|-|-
TGTGCCAGCAGCGAGATCGAGACAGAGTACTTC
CASSEIETEYF
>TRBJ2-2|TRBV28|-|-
TGTGCCAGCAGTCCAACGACGGGTTCCACCGGGGAGCTGTTTTTT
CASSPTTGSTGELFF
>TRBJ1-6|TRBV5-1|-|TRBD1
TGCGCCAGCAGCTTGGCCGGCGGGACAGTCAATTCACCCCTCCACTTT
CASSLAGGTVNSPLHF
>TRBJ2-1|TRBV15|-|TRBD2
TGTGCCACCAGCAGACCACTAGCGGGAGTGCGTAATGAGCAGTTCTTC
CATSRPLAGVRNEQFF
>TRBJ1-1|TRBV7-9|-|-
TGTGCCAGCAGCTTTAGGTCAGGGATGAACACTGAAGCTTTCTTT
CASSFRSGMNTEAFF
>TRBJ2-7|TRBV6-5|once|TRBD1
TGTGCCAGCAGCCTGGGACAGGGAGCCTACGAGCAGTACTTC
CASSLGQGAYEQYF
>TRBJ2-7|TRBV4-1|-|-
TGCGCCAGCAGCCAAGCTGGGCAGGGGATGGACGAGCAGTACTTC
CASSQAGQGMDEQYF
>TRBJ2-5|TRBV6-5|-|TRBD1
TGTGCCAGCAGTTATTCCGACAGGGGAGAGACCCAGTACTTC
CASSYSDRGETQYF
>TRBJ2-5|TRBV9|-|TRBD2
TGTGCCAGCAGGGCTAGCGGGTCAGAGACCCAGTACTTC
CASRASGSETQYF
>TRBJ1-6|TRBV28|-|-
TGTGCCAGCAGTTTAGAGGGTACTGGCGGGGGAAGCAATTCACCCCTCCACTTT
CASSLEGTGGGSNSPLHF
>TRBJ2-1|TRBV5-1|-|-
TGCGCCAGCAGCTTCAGATCAGGGGTGGGGAATGAGCAGTTCTTC
CASSFRSGVGNEQFF